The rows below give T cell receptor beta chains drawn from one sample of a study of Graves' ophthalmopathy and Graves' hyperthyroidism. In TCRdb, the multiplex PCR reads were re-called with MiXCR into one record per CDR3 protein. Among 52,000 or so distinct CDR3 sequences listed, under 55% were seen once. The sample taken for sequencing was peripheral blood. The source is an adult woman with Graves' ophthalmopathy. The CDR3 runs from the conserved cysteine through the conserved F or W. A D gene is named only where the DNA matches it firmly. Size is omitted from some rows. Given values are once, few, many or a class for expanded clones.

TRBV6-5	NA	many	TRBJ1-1	TGTGCCAGCAGGTGGCGCCTGGCGAACACTGAAGCTTTCTTT	CASRWRLANTEAFF
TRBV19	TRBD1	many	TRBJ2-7	TGTGCCAGCAACAGGGGGCAAAGCCCCTACGAGCAGTACTTC	CASNRGQSPYEQYF
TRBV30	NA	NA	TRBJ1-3	TGTGCCTGGAGCCCACCCATCTCCTCTGGAAACACCATATATTTT	CAWSPPISSGNTIYF
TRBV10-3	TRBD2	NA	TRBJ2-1	TGTGCCATCAGTGACCCGCCGGGACTAGCGGGAGTTAGCTCCTACAATGAGCAGTTCTTC	CAISDPPGLAGVSSYNEQFF
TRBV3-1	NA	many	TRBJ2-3	TGTGCCAGCAGCCAAGATCCCGGGAATGGGGATACGCAGTATTTT	CASSQDPGNGDTQYF
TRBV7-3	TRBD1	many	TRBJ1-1	TGTGCCAGCAGCTTACAGGGGGTGAACACTGAAGCTTTCTTT	CASSLQGVNTEAFF
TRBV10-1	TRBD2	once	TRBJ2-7	TGCGCCAGCAGTGCTAGATCGGGACTAGCGGATACCTACGAGCAGTACTTC	CASSARSGLADTYEQYF
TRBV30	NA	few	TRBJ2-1	TGTGCCTGGAGTCCGCAGGTAGTTATCTTCTTC	CAWSPQVVIFF
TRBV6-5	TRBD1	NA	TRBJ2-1	TGTGCCGCCAGGGCGGGACAGGGACCCTACAATGAGCAGTTCTTC	CAARAGQGPYNEQFF
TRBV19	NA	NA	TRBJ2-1	TGTGCCAGTAGGGATGGGGTAAGGGAGCAGTTCTTC	CASRDGVREQFF
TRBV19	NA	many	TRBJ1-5	TGTGCCAGTAGTAGGGGACCATTTCTCCCCCAGCATTTT	CASSRGPFLPQHF
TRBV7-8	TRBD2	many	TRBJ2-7	TGTGCCAGCAGCCCTCGGGCTAGCGGGGGGCAGGGCTCCTACGAGCAGTACTTC	CASSPRASGGQGSYEQYF
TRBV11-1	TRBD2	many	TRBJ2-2	TGTGCCAGCAGCCCACGACTAGCGGGGCTCACCGGGGAGCTGTTTTTT	CASSPRLAGLTGELFF
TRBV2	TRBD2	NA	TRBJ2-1	TGTGCCAGCAGTGAGTGGTTGGGCAGGGGCCAAGCGGGAGGGTACAATGAGCAGTTCTTC	CASSEWLGRGQAGGYNEQFF
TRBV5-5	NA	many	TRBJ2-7	TGTGCCAGCAGCCTCCTCTCCTACGAGCAGTACTTC	CASSLLSYEQYF
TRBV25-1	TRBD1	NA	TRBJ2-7	TGTGCCAGCAGTGAAGGGACAGGGGGCTTGCGTGAGCAGTACTTC	CASSEGTGGLREQYF
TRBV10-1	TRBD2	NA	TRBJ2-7	TGCGCCAGCAGTGTGGAGCGGGAGGTCTACGAGCAGTACTTC	CASSVEREVYEQYF
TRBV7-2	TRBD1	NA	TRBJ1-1	TGTGCCAGCAGCTTATCGACAGGGGCGTTCACTGAAGCTTTCTTT	CASSLSTGAFTEAFF
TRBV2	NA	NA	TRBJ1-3	TGTGCCAGCACCCGGGGAAACACCATACATTTT	CASTRGNTIHF
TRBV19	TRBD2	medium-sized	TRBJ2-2	TGTGCCAGTAGAACCGGGACTAGCGGGCCCGGGGAGCTGTTTTTT	CASRTGTSGPGELFF
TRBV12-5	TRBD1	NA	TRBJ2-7	TGTGCCAGCAGCGCCATCCCGACAGGGCTAGGGTACGAGCAGTACTTC	CASSAIPTGLGYEQYF
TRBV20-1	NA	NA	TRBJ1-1	TGCAGTGCCCGGGGAGGGCCTAATGACCCTGCCAACACTGAAGCTTTCTTT	CSARGGPNDPANTEAFF
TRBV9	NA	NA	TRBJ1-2	TGTGCCAGCGGCCGGACTCTAGGGGGAGGCTACACCTTC	CASGRTLGGGYTF
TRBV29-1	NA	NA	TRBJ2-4	TGCAGCGTTGAGGCACAGGGAGGGAACATGCAGTGCTTC	CSVEAQGGNMQCF
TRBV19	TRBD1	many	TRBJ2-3	TGTGCCAGTAGTATAGAAGGACAGGGGGCCTCAGATACGCAGTATTTT	CASSIEGQGASDTQYF
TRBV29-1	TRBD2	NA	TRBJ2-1	TGCAGCGTGCTACCTAGCGGGGGATACAATGAGCAGTTCTTC	CSVLPSGGYNEQFF
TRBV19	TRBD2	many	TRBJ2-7	TGTGCCAGTAGTCCGAGAATCTCCGGGACTAGCGACTTCTACGAGCAGTACTTC	CASSPRISGTSDFYEQYF
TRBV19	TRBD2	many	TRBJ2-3	TGTGCCAGTAGTATACCCTCGCCGGGGGGAGGCACAGATACGCAGTATTTT	CASSIPSPGGGTDTQYF
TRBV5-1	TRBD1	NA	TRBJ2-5	TGTGCCAGCAGCACCTCGACAGGGGGAGGGCAAGAGACCCAGTACTTC	CASSTSTGGGQETQYF
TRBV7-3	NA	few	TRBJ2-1	TGTGCCAGCTCACCTTCCGGCGGATACAATGAGCAGTTCTTC	CASSPSGGYNEQFF
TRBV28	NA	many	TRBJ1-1	TGTGCCAGCACCGCCCACGACAGGAACACTGAAGCTTTCTTT	CASTAHDRNTEAFF
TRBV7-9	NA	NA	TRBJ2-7	TGTGCCAGCAGGGCTCCCCGGGACACGGCCTACGAGCAGTACTTC	CASRAPRDTAYEQYF
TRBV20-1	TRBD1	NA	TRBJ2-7	TGCAGTGCTCATCGGGACAGATACGAGCAGTACTTC	CSAHRDRYEQYF
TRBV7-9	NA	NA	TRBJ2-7	TGTGTCAGCAGTTTGAGGACGTGGGGTTACGAGCAGTACTTC	CVSSLRTWGYEQYF
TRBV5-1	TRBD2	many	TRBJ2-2	TGCGCCAGCAGCTCCTGGACTAGCATAAACACCGGGGAGCTGTTTTTT	CASSSWTSINTGELFF
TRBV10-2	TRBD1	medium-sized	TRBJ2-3	TGCGCCAGCAATCAACCGGACAGGGGGTCAGATACGCAGTATTTT	CASNQPDRGSDTQYF
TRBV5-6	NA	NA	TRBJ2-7	TGTGCCAGCAGCAGTATAGCGGGACAGCAAACCTCCTACGAGCAGTACTTC	CASSSIAGQQTSYEQYF